This entry describes one T cell receptor beta chain. Germline-derived CDR1 and CDR2 are MNHEY and SVGAGI. The CDR3 is 15 residues long. V was pared by 5 bases and J by 0 bases, with 4 bases of the junction left unmatched. These data are taken from a study of T cell changes during pregnancy in multiple sclerosis. Clones were sequenced by immunoSEQ multiplex PCR, and TCRdb holds only the in-frame ones, with some missing. The sample has approximately 88,000 clones, over 90% seen once. Specimen: peripheral blood, collected in the third trimester of pregnancy. The chain combines TRBV6-5 with TRBJ1-1, with 9 nucleotides matching TRBD1. The receptor was isolated from a female donor with multiple sclerosis, enrolled in a pregnancy study. The CDR3 nucleotides read TGTGCCAGCAGTAAGGACAGGGGCCTGAACACTGAAGCTTTCTTT. It is translated as CASSKDRGLNTEAFF.